This entry is about one TCR beta chain. Its target is unknown. This specimen comes from a study of T cells in localized non-small cell lung cancer. Clones were sequenced by immunoSEQ multiplex PCR, and TCRdb holds only the in-frame ones, with some missing. The sample consists of roughly 1,700 clones, roughly a fifth of them appearing once. Adjacent lung, free of atypia, was sampled at least 2 cm from the tumor margin. Overall study results and limits: Sequencing covered just one tumor region, so heterogeneity cannot be ruled out. Out of the top 100 tumor clones, a median about 58 were seen in adjacent lung. Tumor trailed uninvolved adjacent lung in T cell clonality, which peaked there.

The CDR3 covers 15 residues. CDR1 is KGHSH and CDR2 is LQKENI in the germline V gene. The V gene end was trimmed by 5 bases and the J gene end by 8 bases; junction bases not matched to a gene: 9. The specimen was normal lung tissue next to the tumor, collected before any cancer treatment. The V call is TRBV18, the J call TRBJ2-1; 10 nucleotides line up with TRBD2. The origin of this receptor is a woman aged 40-69 years with stage III squamous cell lung carcinoma. CDR3 sequence: CASSSPSGREHEQFF. The CDR3 DNA is TGTGCCAGCTCAAGTCCCAGCGGGAGGGAACATGAGCAGTTCTTC.